The 12 T cell receptor beta chains below were found in one sample sequenced in a study of cytomegalovirus exposure and HLA in healthy donors. 13 Jbeta primers and 60 Vbeta primers were used for the PCR. Some clones are missing from TCRdb's copy, which holds only in-frame ones; the method was immunoSEQ multiplex PCR. The sample yields some 150,000 clones, roughly 77% seen once. The source material was PBMCs. Receptor source: a human donor in good health.

This clone appeared once. The V call is TRBV27, the J call TRBJ1-1, with D unclear. This CDR3 comprises 13 residues. CDR1 MNHEY and CDR2 SMNVEV come from the germline V gene (reference sequence). V shed 4 bases and J shed 1 base, with 7 bases lying between them. CDR3: CASSYGGNTEAFF. CDR3 sequence (DNA): TGTGCCAGCAGTTATGGCGGGAACACTGAAGCTTTCTTT.

The count of this clone is one. This chain joins TRBV4-2 and TRBJ1-1; TRBD1 matches at 9 bases. The CDR3 is made up of 13 amino acids. Germline trimming cut 5 bases from V and 4 bases from J; bases unmatched to any gene: 2. CDR1 and CDR2 from the germline V gene are LGHNA and YNFKEQ. The CDR3 protein is CASSEDRGTEAFF. The CDR3, as DNA: TGTGCCAGCAGCGAGGACAGGGGCACTGAAGCTTTCTTT.

J is TRBJ1-1 and V is TRBV18; TRBD1 is a possible D gene (6 bases). Germline V gene sequence: CDR1 KGHSH, CDR2 LQKENI. Trimming left V 4 bases short and J 2 bases short, with 17 bases between. The CDR3 is 16 amino acids. The chain's CDR3 is CASSLSSGTLNTEAFF. CDR3 bases: TGTGCCAGCTCACTAAGTTCCGGGACACTAAACACTGAAGCTTTCTTT.

This chain connects TRBV5-1 to TRBJ1-1; D is ambiguous. There are 14 residues in the CDR3. Looked up from germline, CDR1 is SGHRS and CDR2 is YFSETQ. V was trimmed by 2 bases and J by 4 bases, leaving 12 bases between them. The CDR3 loop reads CASSFGREVTEAFF. In DNA, the CDR3 is TGCGCCAGCAGCTTTGGAAGGGAGGTCACTGAAGCTTTCTTT.

CDR3 protein: CASSLMAGRTSSYNEQFF. CDR3 sequence (DNA): TGCGCCAGCAGCTTGATGGCGGGGCGGACTAGCTCCTACAATGAGCAGTTCTTC. This chain joins TRBV5-1 and TRBJ2-1, with 7 bases matching TRBD2. Germline CDR1 SGHRS, CDR2 YFSETQ. The J segment lost 0 bases and the V segment lost 1 base, leaving 10 bases of the junction unmatched. The CDR3 totals 18 residues.

V gene TRBV6-6 combines with J gene TRBJ1-5, with 10 nucleotides matching TRBD1. Trimming took 2 bases from V and 5 from J; bases not matched to a gene: 3. This CDR3 is built from 15 residues. Germline-derived CDR1 and CDR2 are MNHNY and SVGAGI (reference sequence). In DNA, the CDR3 is TGTGCCAGCAGTTACCTAGGGACAGGGGATCAGCCCCAGCATTTT. Translating it yields CASSYLGTGDQPQHF.

This clone appeared a single time. This rearrangement joins TRBV30 to TRBJ1-4, with TRBD1 matching 8 bases. The CDR3 extends over 14 amino acids. The germline gives CDR1 GTSNPN, CDR2 SVGIG (reference sequence). Trimming cost V 3 bases and J 5 bases; bases outside gene matches: 5. CDR3 sequence (DNA): TGTGCCTGGAGGGCCAACAGGGGGAATGAAAAACTGTTTTTT. Amino acid sequence: CAWRANRGNEKLFF. The full variable domain, completed using reference TRBV30 and TRBJ1-4, is SQTIHQWPATLVQPVGSPLSLECTVEGTSNPNLYWYRQAAGRGLQLLFYSVGIGQISSEVPQNLSASRPQDRQFILSSKKLLLSDSGFYLCAWRANRGNEKLFFGSGTQLSVL.

The table lists this clone with a few counts. The rearrangement uses TRBV6-5 and TRBJ1-1; a possible D gene is TRBD1 (6 bases). CDR1 and CDR2 from the germline V gene are MNHEY and SVGAGI. V was pared by 3 bases and J by 1 base, with 12 bases between. CDR3 length: 15 amino acids. The CDR3, as DNA: TGTGCCAGCAGTTATTGGACAGAAGGGAACACTGAAGCTTTCTTT. Translation gives CASSYWTEGNTEAFF.

The chain employs TRBV5-6 and TRBJ2-3, with a tentative D call TRBD1 (5 bases). CDR1 is SGHDT, CDR2 YYEEEE, per germline. The CDR3 is 15 residues long. V lost 2 bases, J lost 4 bases, and 14 bases lay in between. CDR3 coding DNA: TGTGCCAGCAGCTTCCCGACAGAAAACCCAGATACGCAGTATTTT. Protein sequence: CASSFPTENPDTQYF.

The chain links TRBV5-4 to TRBJ2-2, with TRBD1 identical over 9 bases. This CDR3 spans 16 amino acids. V lost 0 bases and J lost 4; bases outside the gene matches: 4. Per germline, CDR1 SGHNT and CDR2 YYREEE (reference sequence). The CDR3 region is CASSLEQGAVTGELFF. CDR3 in DNA: TGTGCCAGCAGCTTGGAACAGGGGGCCGTCACCGGGGAGCTGTTTTTT.

This chain links TRBV6-1 with TRBJ2-3; 11 nucleotides line up with TRBD2. V was pared by 2 bases and J by 0 bases, with 13 bases of the junction left unmatched. The CDR3 loop spans 20 amino acids. The V gene's germline CDR1 is MNHNS and CDR2 SASEGT. CDR3 DNA sequence: TGTGCCAGCAGTGAACTAGCGGGAGGACCCCGAACCTTTAGCACAGATACGCAGTATTTT. It specifies CASSELAGGPRTFSTDTQYF.

The rearrangement joins TRBV6-1 to TRBJ1-2; D is unresolved. The CDR3 has 15 residues. Trimming took 7 bases from V and 3 from J, leaving 18 bases between them. Germline V gene lookup returns CDR1 MNHNS and CDR2 SASEGT. The CDR3 nucleotides read TGTGCCAGCACCCCAATGGTAATGCGGGACTATGGCTACACCTTC. As protein: CASTPMVMRDYGYTF.